This T cell receptor beta chain was observed in a study of CD8 T cells in Susac syndrome. Study-wide findings and caveats: The TCR sequencing and HLA analysis in the study involved a relatively small number of individuals, as the study acknowledged.

The authors sequenced TCR beta from blood CD8+ and CD4+ T cells. FACS enriched CD8+ TEMRA cells, while bulk CD8+ and CD4+ were negatively isolated. There are 14 residues in the CDR3. Germline V gives CDR1 MNHNY, CDR2 SVGAGI (reference sequence). Trimming cost V 7 bases and J 2 bases, with 9 bases left between them. As regards this clonotype: Its antigen is unidentified.

Reverse transcription of roughly 0.5 to 1 ug RNA was performed with random hexamers. Amplification of TCR beta CDR3 spanned 54 Vbeta and 13 Jbeta via immunoSEQ multiplex PCR. A single record per CDR3 protein comes from TCRdb applying MiXCR to the immunoSEQ multiplex PCR reads. The data contain fewer than 350,000 distinct CDR3 sequences, 89% of them singletons. The sample taken for sequencing was CD8+ T cells from PBMCs. V and J are TRBV6-6 and TRBJ2-6; no clear D. The TCR sequence derives from a human donor with multiple sclerosis. The CDR3 loop reads CASNPAPGANVLTF. CDR3 in DNA: TGTGCCAGCAACCCAGCTCCTGGGGCCAACGTCCTGACTTTC.